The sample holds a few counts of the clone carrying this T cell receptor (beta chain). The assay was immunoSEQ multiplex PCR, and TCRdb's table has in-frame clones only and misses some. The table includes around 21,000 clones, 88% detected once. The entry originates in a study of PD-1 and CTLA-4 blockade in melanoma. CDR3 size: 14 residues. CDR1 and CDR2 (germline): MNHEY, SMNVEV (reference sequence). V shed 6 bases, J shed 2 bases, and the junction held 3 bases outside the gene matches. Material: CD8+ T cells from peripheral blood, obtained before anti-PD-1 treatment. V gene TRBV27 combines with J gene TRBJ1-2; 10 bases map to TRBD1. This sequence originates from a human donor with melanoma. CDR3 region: CASSQGQGNYGYTF. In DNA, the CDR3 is TGTGCCAGCAGCCAGGGACAGGGGAACTATGGCTACACCTTC.